The present T cell receptor (beta chain) was sequenced within a study of blood T cell repertoires in COVID-19. Germline loops: CDR1 MGHRA, CDR2 YSYEKL. The CDR3 extends over 16 amino acids. V was clipped by 3 bases and J by 2 bases; unmatched bases: 6. Using immunoSEQ multiplex PCR, the repertoire was profiled, and TCRdb retains in-frame clones only, with some absent. The data contain roughly 410,000 clones, over 75% of them singletons. The sample comprised peripheral blood. The chain uses TRBV4-1 and TRBJ2-3, with 9 bases lining up with TRBD2. This sequence originates from a woman aged 55 to 70 with COVID-19, enrolled during active disease. The CDR3 DNA sequence: TGCGCCAGCAGCCACGCCTCTAGCGGGGTCACAGATACGCAGTATTTT. This translates into CASSHASSGVTDTQYF.